The clone carrying this TCR beta chain appeared a few times. Naive CD8 sequencing libraries were generated from approximately 20,000 to 1,000,000 sorted cells, with 10%, 30% or 50% RNA as input. In the sort, naive CD8 T cells were defined as CD8+CD4-CCR7+CD45RA+. One entry per CDR3 protein, called by TCRdb with MiXCR from the PCR reads. The sample includes about 510,000 distinct CDR3 sequences, around 21% of them seen just once. This sample was included in a study of molecular identifiers for immune sequencing clone quantification. Germline CDR1 and CDR2: SGHTA and FQGTGA. This CDR3 spans 15 amino acids. V was clipped by 4 bases and J by 5 bases, with 18 bases between them.

The TCR originated in a human donor in good health. Some libraries in this study had Jurkat cell RNA spiked in. The gene calls are TRBV7-3 and TRBJ2-7; the D is unclear. The sequenced sample consisted of naive CD8+ T cells from blood, with Jurkat cell RNA spiked in. Sample subset: FACS-sorted CD8+CD4-CCR7+CD45RA+ naive T cells. CDR3 loop: CASSWTNGVRDEQYF. The CDR3 nucleotides read TGTGCCAGCAGCTGGACCAACGGAGTAAGGGACGAGCAGTACTTC.